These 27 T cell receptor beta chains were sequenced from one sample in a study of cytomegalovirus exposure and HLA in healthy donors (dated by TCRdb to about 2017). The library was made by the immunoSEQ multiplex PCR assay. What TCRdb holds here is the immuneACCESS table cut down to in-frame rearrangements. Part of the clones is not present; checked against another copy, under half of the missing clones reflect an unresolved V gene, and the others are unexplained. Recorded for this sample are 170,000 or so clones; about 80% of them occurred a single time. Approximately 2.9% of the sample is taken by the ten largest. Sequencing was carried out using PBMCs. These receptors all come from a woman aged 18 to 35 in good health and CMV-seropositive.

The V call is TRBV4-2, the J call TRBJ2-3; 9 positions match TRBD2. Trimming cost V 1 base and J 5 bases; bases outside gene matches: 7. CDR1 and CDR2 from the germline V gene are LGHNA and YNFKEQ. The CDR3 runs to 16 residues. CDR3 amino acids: CASSQGGGGAGDTQYF. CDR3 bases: TGTGCCAGCAGCCAAGGGGGCGGGGGGGCCGGAGATACGCAGTATTTT.

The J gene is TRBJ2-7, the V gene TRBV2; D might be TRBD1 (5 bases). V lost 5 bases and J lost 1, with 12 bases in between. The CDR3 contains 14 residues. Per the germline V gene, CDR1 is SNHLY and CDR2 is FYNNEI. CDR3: CASSPQVISYEQYF. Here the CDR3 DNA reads TGTGCCAGCAGTCCACAGGTGATTTCCTACGAGCAGTACTTC.

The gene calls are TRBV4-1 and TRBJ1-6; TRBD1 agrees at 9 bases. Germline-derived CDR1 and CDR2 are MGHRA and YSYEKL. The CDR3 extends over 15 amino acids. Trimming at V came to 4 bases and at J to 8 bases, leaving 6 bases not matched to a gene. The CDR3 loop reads CASSLEGQGDSPLHF. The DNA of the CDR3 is TGCGCCAGCAGCCTAGAGGGACAGGGCGATTCACCCCTCCACTTT.

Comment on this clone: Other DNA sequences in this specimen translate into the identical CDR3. The CDR3 sequence is CASSRDSYEQYF. CDR3 DNA: TGCGCCAGCAGTCGGGACTCCTACGAGCAGTACTTC. The chain uses TRBV5-1 and TRBJ2-7; a weak D match, TRBD2 (5 bases). This CDR3 spans 12 amino acids. Trimming removed 5 bases at V and 0 bases at J, with 6 bases between. In germline, CDR1 is SGHRS, CDR2 YFSETQ.

This CDR3 reads CASSLLNRVYEQYF. The CDR3 DNA reads as TGTGCCAGCAGCCTCCTAAACAGGGTCTACGAGCAGTACTTC. The genes are TRBV4-2 and TRBJ2-7, with a weak D call TRBD1 (6 bases). CDR3 length: 14 amino acids. The V end was cut by 4 bases, the J end by 3 bases, with 13 bases between. The germline gives CDR1 LGHNA, CDR2 YNFKEQ.

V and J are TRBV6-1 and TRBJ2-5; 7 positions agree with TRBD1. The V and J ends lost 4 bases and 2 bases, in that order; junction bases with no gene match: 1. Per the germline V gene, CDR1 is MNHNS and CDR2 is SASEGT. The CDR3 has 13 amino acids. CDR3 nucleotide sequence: TGTGCCAGCAGTGTACAGGGGCAAGAGACCCAGTACTTC. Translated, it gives CASSVQGQETQYF.

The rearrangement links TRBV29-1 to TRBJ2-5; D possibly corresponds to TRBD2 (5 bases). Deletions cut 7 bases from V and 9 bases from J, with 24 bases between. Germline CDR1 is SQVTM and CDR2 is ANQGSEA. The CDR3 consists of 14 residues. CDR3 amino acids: CSAASAVGSMAQYF. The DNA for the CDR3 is TGCAGCGCCGCCTCAGCGGTAGGGTCAATGGCCCAGTACTTC.

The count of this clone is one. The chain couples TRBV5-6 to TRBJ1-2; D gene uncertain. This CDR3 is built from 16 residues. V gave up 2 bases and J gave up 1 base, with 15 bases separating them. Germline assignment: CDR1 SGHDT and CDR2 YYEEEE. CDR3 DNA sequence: TGTGCCAGCAGCTTTAAGCCAGGCTCCATTAACTATGGCTACACCTTC. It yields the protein CASSFKPGSINYGYTF.

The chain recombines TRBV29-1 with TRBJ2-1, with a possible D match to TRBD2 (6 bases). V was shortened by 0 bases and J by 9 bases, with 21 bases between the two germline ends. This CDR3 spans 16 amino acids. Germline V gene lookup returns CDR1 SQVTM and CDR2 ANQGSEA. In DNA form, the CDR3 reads TGCAGCGTTGAAGATCTAGTGGGGTATCGGAGGGGTGAGCAGTTCTTC. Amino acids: CSVEDLVGYRRGEQFF.

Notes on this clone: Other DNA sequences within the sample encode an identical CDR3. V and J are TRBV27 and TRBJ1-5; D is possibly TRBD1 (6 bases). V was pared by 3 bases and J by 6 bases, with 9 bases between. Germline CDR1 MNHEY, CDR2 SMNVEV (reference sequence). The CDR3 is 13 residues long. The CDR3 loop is CASSFRGGQPQHF. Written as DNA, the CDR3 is TGTGCCAGCAGTTTCAGGGGCGGTCAGCCCCAGCATTTT.

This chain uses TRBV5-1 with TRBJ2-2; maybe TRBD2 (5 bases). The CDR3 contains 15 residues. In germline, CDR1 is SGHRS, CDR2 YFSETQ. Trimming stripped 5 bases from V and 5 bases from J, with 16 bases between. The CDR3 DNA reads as TGCGCCAGCAGTTTGCAGCGAGGGAATACCGGGGAGCTGTTTTTT. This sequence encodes CASSLQRGNTGELFF.

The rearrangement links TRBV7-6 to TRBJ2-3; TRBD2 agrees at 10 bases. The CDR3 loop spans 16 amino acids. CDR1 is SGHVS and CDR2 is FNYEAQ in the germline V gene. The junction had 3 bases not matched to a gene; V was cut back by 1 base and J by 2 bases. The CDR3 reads CASSLGSGGNTDTQYF. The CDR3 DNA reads TGTGCCAGCAGCTTAGGTAGCGGGGGGAACACAGATACGCAGTATTTT.

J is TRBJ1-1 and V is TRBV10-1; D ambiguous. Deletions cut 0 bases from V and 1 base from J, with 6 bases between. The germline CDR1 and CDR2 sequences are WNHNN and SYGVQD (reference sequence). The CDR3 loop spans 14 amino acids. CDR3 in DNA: TGCGCCAGCAGTGAGTCGGCGGGGAACACTGAAGCTTTCTTT. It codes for CASSESAGNTEAFF.

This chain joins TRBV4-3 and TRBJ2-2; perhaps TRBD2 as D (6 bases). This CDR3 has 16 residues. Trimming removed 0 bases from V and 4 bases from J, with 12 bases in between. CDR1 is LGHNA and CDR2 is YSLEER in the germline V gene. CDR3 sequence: CASSQEPGEITGELFF. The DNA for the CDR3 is TGCGCCAGCAGCCAAGAACCGGGAGAAATCACCGGGGAGCTGTTTTTT.

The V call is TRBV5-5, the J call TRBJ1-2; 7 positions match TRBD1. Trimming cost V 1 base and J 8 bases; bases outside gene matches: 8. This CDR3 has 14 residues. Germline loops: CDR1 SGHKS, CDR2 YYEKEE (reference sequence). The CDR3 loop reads CASSLTHRGLGYTF. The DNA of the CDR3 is TGTGCCAGCAGCTTGACTCACAGGGGTCTCGGCTACACCTTC. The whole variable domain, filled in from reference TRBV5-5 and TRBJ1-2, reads DAGVTQSPTHLIKTRGQQVTLRCSPISGHKSVSWYQQVLGQGPQFIFQYYEKEERGRGNFPDRFSARQFPNYSSELNVNALLLGDSALYLCASSLTHRGLGYTFGSGTRLTVV.

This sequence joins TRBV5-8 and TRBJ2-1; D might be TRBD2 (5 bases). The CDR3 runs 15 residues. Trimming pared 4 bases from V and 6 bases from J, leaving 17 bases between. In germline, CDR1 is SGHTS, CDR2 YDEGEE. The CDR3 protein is CASSIRTAGLNEQFF. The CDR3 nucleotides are TGTGCCAGCAGCATCCGGACTGCTGGACTCAATGAGCAGTTCTTC.

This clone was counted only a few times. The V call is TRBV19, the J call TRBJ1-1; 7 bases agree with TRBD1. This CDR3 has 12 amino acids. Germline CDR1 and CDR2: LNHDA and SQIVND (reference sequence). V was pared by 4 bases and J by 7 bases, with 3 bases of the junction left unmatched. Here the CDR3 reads CASSTGQFEAFF. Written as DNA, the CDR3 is TGTGCCAGTAGTACGGGACAGTTTGAAGCTTTCTTT.

DNA for the CDR3: TGTGCCAGAAACTGGGCTGATGGCTACACCTTC. It encodes CARNWADGYTF. This chain connects TRBV6-6 to TRBJ1-2; D is uncertain. Germline V gives CDR1 MNHNY, CDR2 SVGAGI (reference sequence). This CDR3 has 11 amino acids. Deletions cut 9 bases from V and 6 bases from J, with 11 bases between.

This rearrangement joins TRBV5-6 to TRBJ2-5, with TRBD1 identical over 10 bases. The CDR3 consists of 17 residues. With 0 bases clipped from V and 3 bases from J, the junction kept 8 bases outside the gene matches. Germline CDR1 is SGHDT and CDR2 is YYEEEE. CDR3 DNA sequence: TGTGCCAGCAGCTTGGCCTTGGGACAGGGGCGCAAAGAGACCCAGTACTTC. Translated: CASSLALGQGRKETQYF.

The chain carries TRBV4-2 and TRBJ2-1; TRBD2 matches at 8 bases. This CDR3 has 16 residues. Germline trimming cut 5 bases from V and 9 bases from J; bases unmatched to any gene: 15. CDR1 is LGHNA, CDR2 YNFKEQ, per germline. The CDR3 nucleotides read TGTGCCAGCAGCTCTTTCTGGACTAGCCGGGCCCGTGAGCAGTTCTTC. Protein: CASSSFWTSRAREQFF.

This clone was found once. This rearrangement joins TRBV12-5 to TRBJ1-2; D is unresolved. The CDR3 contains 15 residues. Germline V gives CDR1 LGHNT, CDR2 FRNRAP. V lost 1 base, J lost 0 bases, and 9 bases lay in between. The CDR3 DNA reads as TGTGCTAGTGGTTTGGATCGGGGTACTAACTATGGCTACACCTTC. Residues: CASGLDRGTNYGYTF.

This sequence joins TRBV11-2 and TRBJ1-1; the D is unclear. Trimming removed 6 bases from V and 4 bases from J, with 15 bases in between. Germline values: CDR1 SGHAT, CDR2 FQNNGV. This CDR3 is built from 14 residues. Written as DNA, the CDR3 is TGTGCCAGCAGACCACCCAACAGATTCACTGAAGCTTTCTTT. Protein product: CASRPPNRFTEAFF.

The DNA of the CDR3 is TGTGCCAGTACCTGGGGGGGTAGGGAGCAGTTCTTC. It yields the protein CASTWGGREQFF. The chain links TRBV19 to TRBJ2-1; 7 bases agree with TRBD2. The V and J ends lost 7 bases and 10 bases, in that order; junction bases with no gene match: 7. Germline V gives CDR1 LNHDA, CDR2 SQIVND (reference sequence). CDR3 length: 12 residues. The variable domain in full, with the rest retrieved from reference TRBV19 and TRBJ2-1, is DGGITQSPKYLFRKEGQNVTLSCEQNLNHDAMYWYRQDPGQGLRLIYYSQIVNDFQKGDIAEGYSVSREKKESFPLTVTSAQKNPTAFYLCASTWGGREQFFGPGTRLTVL.

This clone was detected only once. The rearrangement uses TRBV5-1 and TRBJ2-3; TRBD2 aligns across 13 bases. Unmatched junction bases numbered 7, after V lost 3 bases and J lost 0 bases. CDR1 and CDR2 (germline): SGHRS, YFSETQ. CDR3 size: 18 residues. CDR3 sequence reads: CASSSGLAGSPSTDTQYF. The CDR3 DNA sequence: TGCGCCAGCAGCTCGGGACTAGCGGGGTCCCCTAGCACAGATACGCAGTATTTT.

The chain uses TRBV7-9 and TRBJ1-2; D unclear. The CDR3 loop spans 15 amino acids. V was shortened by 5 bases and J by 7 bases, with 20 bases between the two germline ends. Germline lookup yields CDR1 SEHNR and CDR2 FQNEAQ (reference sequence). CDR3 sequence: CASSPPVRGASGYTF. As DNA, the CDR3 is TGTGCCAGCAGCCCCCCAGTCCGGGGTGCGTCTGGCTACACCTTC.

CDR3 nucleotides: TGCGCCAGCAGCTTTCGTGTGACTAGCGGGGGGCCCGCTACCACAGATACGCAGTATTTT. This encodes CASSFRVTSGGPATTDTQYF. This sequence joins TRBV5-1 and TRBJ2-3; 13 nucleotides align to TRBD2. The CDR3 consists of 20 residues. Trimming at V came to 2 bases and at J to 2 bases, leaving 14 bases not matched to a gene. Germline CDR1 SGHRS, CDR2 YFSETQ.

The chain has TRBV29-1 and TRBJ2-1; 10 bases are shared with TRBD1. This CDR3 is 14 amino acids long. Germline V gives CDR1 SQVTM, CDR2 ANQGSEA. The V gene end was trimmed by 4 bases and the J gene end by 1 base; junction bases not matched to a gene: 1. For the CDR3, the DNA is TGCAGCGTTGTGGGACAGGGGTCCTACAATGAGCAGTTCTTC. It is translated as CSVVGQGSYNEQFF.